These 26 T cell receptor beta chains originate from one sample sequenced in a study of CD8 T cells in ankylosing spondylitis. Study results and caveats: There was a TCR beta motif, made of several highly homologous variants, that appeared characteristic of ankylosing spondylitis blood.

These receptors' antigens are unknown. TCRdb analysed the 5' RACE reads with MiXCR anew, one entry per CDR3 protein. Seen here are about 540,000 distinct CDR3 sequences, about 13% observed once, and the top ten hold under 7.5%. Sequenced sample: blood, either unsorted or a sorted T cell fraction (not recorded which). The receptors come from a male donor with ankylosing spondylitis.

This clonotype was counted between two and nine times. V usage is TRBV24-1 and J usage is TRBJ1-2; 8 bases fit TRBD1. The trim removed 4 bases at V and 5 bases at J, leaving 5 bases unmatched. CDR1 and CDR2 (germline): KGHDR, SFDVKD. The CDR3 spans 14 residues. CDR3 residues: CATSDLGQVYGYTF. The CDR3 bases are TGTGCCACCAGTGACCTGGGACAGGTGTATGGCTACACCTTC.

This chain links TRBV20-1 with TRBJ2-5; D possibly corresponds to TRBD1 (5 bases). The germline V gene has CDR1 DFQATT and CDR2 SNEGSKA (reference sequence). The V end was cut by 0 bases, the J end by 5 bases, with 13 bases between. The CDR3 totals 14 residues. The CDR3 sequence: CSARDKGHRETQYF. CDR3 in DNA: TGCAGTGCTAGAGATAAGGGGCACAGGGAGACCCAGTACTTC.

There are many counts of this clonotype. The CDR3, as DNA: TGTGCCATCAGTGAGGCGAGCGGGAACAATGAGCAGTTCTTC. Its protein is CAISEASGNNEQFF. V and J are TRBV10-3 and TRBJ2-1; 7 bases map to TRBD2. Germline values: CDR1 ENHRY, CDR2 SYGVKD. This CDR3 comprises 14 residues. Germline trimming cut 2 bases from V and 5 bases from J; bases unmatched to any gene: 3.

At least ten counts were recorded for this clonotype. This chain links TRBV7-2 with TRBJ2-1; D ambiguous. Trimming took off 1 base at V and 7 bases at J, with 11 bases between the two ends. This CDR3 contains 14 residues. Germline CDR1 and CDR2: SGHTA and FQGNSA. CDR3 loop: CASSLVGGVNEQFF. The CDR3 bases are TGTGCCAGCAGCTTAGTGGGTGGGGTTAATGAGCAGTTCTTC. The full variable domain, rest sourced from reference TRBV7-2 and TRBJ2-1, is GAGVSQSPSNKVTEKGKDVELRCDPISGHTALYWYRQSLGQGLEFLIYFQGNSAPDKSGLPSDRFSAERTGGSVSTLTIQRTQQEDSAVYLCASSLVGGVNEQFFGPGTRLTVL.

The rearrangement joins TRBV20-1 to TRBJ2-1, with 11 nucleotides matching TRBD2. V shed 0 bases, J shed 12 bases, and the junction held 16 bases outside the gene matches. The CDR3 consists of 17 residues. Germline V lookup: CDR1 DFQATT, CDR2 SNEGSKA (reference sequence). The CDR3, as DNA: TGCAGTGCTAGAGATACCCTCCCACGTACTAGCGGGAGCGGGCAGTTCTTC. Translation: CSARDTLPRTSGSGQFF.

The V and J genes are TRBV18 and TRBJ2-7; no definite D call. V was pared by 5 bases and J by 2 bases, with 13 bases between. This CDR3 comprises 14 residues. Germline CDR1 reads KGHSH; CDR2 reads LQKENI. CDR3 protein: CASSSSGFAYEQYV. For the CDR3, the DNA is TGTGCCAGCTCATCCTCCGGGTTCGCCTACGAGCAGTACGTC.

This clonotype was seen ten or more times. The chain recombines TRBV7-9 with TRBJ2-1; 10 bases are shared with TRBD2. The length of the CDR3 is 17 residues. The V and J ends lost 5 bases and 0 bases, in that order; junction bases with no gene match: 7. The germline gives CDR1 SEHNR, CDR2 FQNEAQ (reference sequence). The CDR3 DNA reads as TGTGCCAGCAGCATGGGGACTAGCGAATCCTCCTACAATGAGCAGTTCTTC. Its protein product is CASSMGTSESSYNEQFF.

In regard to this clonotype: Mismatch with germline at one junction end may stem from a read error. The chain employs TRBV9 and TRBJ1-1, with D maybe TRBD1 (6 bases). The germline V gene encodes CDR1 SGDLS and CDR2 YYNGEE. The CDR3 is made up of 13 amino acids. For the CDR3, the DNA is TGTGCCAGCAGCAGGACAGTGAACGCTGAAGCTTTCTTT. It is translated as CASSRTVNAEAFF.

This sequence joins TRBV3-1 and TRBJ2-2, with 10 bases lining up with TRBD1. The CDR3 loop spans 19 amino acids. Germline CDR1 LGHDT, CDR2 YNNKEL (reference sequence). V lost 1 base and J lost 1; bases outside the gene matches: 9. The CDR3 region has the DNA TGTGCCAGCAGCCAAGTCCGAGGGACAGGGGCTGGGAACACCGGGGAGCTGTTTTTT. Amino acid sequence: CASSQVRGTGAGNTGELFF.

This clonotype turned up a few times. This chain uses TRBV2 with TRBJ2-7; D is ambiguous. The V gene lost 6 bases and the J gene lost 9 bases, with 15 bases spanning the gap. Germline CDR1 is SNHLY and CDR2 is FYNNEI. The CDR3 totals 12 residues. The CDR3 spells CASRRTGLGQYF. CDR3 bases: TGTGCCAGCAGGAGGACGGGCCTGGGGCAGTACTTC.

This clonotype has more than one count but fewer than ten. The gene calls are TRBV29-1 and TRBJ2-3, with D perhaps matching TRBD2 (5 bases). The ends were cut back, 3 bases at V and 5 bases at J, with 15 bases in the middle. Per germline, CDR1 SQVTM and CDR2 ANQGSEA. The CDR3 totals 14 residues. CDR3 nucleotides: TGCAGCGTTGATATGAGGGCCCGGGGAGATACGCAGTATTTT. Translated: CSVDMRARGDTQYF.

This rearrangement joins TRBV15 to TRBJ2-1; 12 bases are shared with TRBD2. There are 17 residues in the CDR3. V was pared by 2 bases and J by 3 bases, with 5 bases of the junction left unmatched. The V gene's germline CDR1 is LNHNV and CDR2 YYDKDF (reference sequence). The DNA for the CDR3 is TGTGCCACCAGCAGAAAGGGACTAGCGGGTATCTACAATGAGCAGTTCTTC. This encodes CATSRKGLAGIYNEQFF.

The CDR3 is CASSPLGAGEDTQYF. CDR3 nucleotide sequence: TGTGCCAGCAGCCCACTGGGTGCGGGAGAGGATACGCAGTATTTT. The chain couples TRBV7-9 to TRBJ2-3, with TRBD2 matching over 7 bases. The V gene's germline CDR1 is SEHNR and CDR2 FQNEAQ (reference sequence). V was clipped by 5 bases and J by 6 bases; unmatched bases: 11. The CDR3 loop spans 15 amino acids.

This clonotype was seen more than once but under ten times. The rearrangement joins TRBV4-2 to TRBJ2-7, with D unresolved. CDR1 is LGHNA and CDR2 is YNFKEQ in the germline V gene. There are 13 residues in the CDR3. V gave up 4 bases and J gave up 2 bases, with 9 bases separating them. The CDR3 reads CASSRDRPYEQYV. The CDR3 DNA reads TGTGCCAGCAGCCGGGATCGGCCCTACGAGCAGTACGTC.

This clonotype has more than one count but fewer than ten. The rearrangement links TRBV5-1 to TRBJ1-6; weak D call: TRBD1 (5 bases). Germline V lookup: CDR1 SGHRS, CDR2 YFSETQ. The CDR3 runs to 12 residues. Trimming stripped 4 bases from V and 13 bases from J, with 12 bases between. The DNA for the CDR3 is TGCGCCAGCAGCCCAGAGGGGTTCCCCCTCCACTTT. The encoded protein is CASSPEGFPLHF.

The table lists this clonotype with many counts. DNA of the CDR3: TGCGCCAGCAGCTTGGATGTGGTTCACTCTGGAAACACCATATATTTT. It yields the protein CASSLDVVHSGNTIYF. The chain combines TRBV5-1 with TRBJ1-3; D not resolved. V was clipped by 0 bases and J by 0 bases, with 10 bases between them. The CDR3 is 16 residues long. The V gene's germline CDR1 is SGHRS and CDR2 YFSETQ.

The table lists this clonotype with a few counts. The chain has TRBV20-1 and TRBJ1-2; TRBD1 is a possible D gene (5 bases). The CDR3 is 12 residues long. Trimming took 6 bases from V and 3 from J, leaving 11 bases between them. The V gene's germline CDR1 is DFQATT and CDR2 SNEGSKA (reference sequence). Written as DNA, the CDR3 is TGCAGTGCAACCGGGACGCACTATGGCTACACCTTC. Protein product: CSATGTHYGYTF.

The V and J genes are TRBV7-9 and TRBJ2-5, with 7 bases lining up with TRBD2. Per germline, CDR1 SEHNR and CDR2 FQNEAQ (reference sequence). This CDR3 contains 14 residues. After removal of 2 bases from V and 4 bases from J, the junction contained 4 bases not matched to a gene. The CDR3 coding sequence is TGTGCCAGCAGCTTACTAGCGGTAGGAGAGACCCAGTACTTC. Protein sequence: CASSLLAVGETQYF. Variable domain in full (rest from reference TRBV7-9 and TRBJ2-5): DTGVSQNPRHKITKRGQNVTFRCDPISEHNRLYWYRQTLGQGPEFLTYFQNEAQLEKSRLLSDRFSAERPKGSFSTLEIQRTEQGDSAMYLCASSLLAVGETQYFGPGTRLLVL.

The V and J genes are TRBV18 and TRBJ2-4; the D gene is possibly TRBD2 (6 bases). CDR3 length equals 15 residues. The germline gives CDR1 KGHSH, CDR2 LQKENI. V lost 3 bases to trimming and J lost 5 bases, with 14 bases between them. The CDR3 nucleotides are TGTGCCAGCTCACCGATTTGGGGGGAGGAAAACATTCAGTACTTC. Translated, it gives CASSPIWGEENIQYF.

The table lists this clonotype with many counts. The genes are TRBV7-8 and TRBJ1-5; 9 bases map to TRBD1. This CDR3 is 14 amino acids long. The J segment lost 6 bases and the V segment lost 5 bases, leaving 5 bases of the junction unmatched. In germline, CDR1 is SGHVS, CDR2 FQNEAQ. The CDR3 nucleotides read TGTGCCAGCAGCGACCGGACAGGGGCTCAGCCCCAGCATTTT. This gives the protein CASSDRTGAQPQHF.

V usage is TRBV11-1 and J usage is TRBJ2-3; D possibly corresponds to TRBD1 (5 bases). Trimming took off 4 bases at V and 8 bases at J, with 25 bases between the two ends. The CDR3 is made up of 17 amino acids. CDR1 and CDR2 (germline): SGHAT, FQDESV (reference sequence). CDR3 region: CASSSWALPLLGRTQYF. Here the CDR3 DNA reads TGTGCCAGCAGCTCCTGGGCTCTGCCACTACTGGGGCGTACGCAGTATTTT.

This chain joins TRBV5-5 and TRBJ2-1, with 7 bases lining up with TRBD1. After removal of 4 bases from V and 6 bases from J, the junction contained 4 bases not matched to a gene. The CDR3 has 13 amino acids. Germline V gene data show CDR1 as SGHKS and CDR2 as YYEKEE (reference sequence). The CDR3 is CASSPGDSNEQFF. The CDR3 DNA is TGTGCCAGCAGCCCAGGGGACAGCAATGAGCAGTTCTTC.

The V call is TRBV5-1, the J call TRBJ2-3; perhaps TRBD1 as D (6 bases). The V end was cut by 2 bases, the J end by 3 bases, with 16 bases between. CDR1 is SGHRS, CDR2 YFSETQ, per germline. The CDR3 length is 16 residues. CDR3 in DNA: TGCGCCAGCAGCTTTGGCGGCAGGGGCGGAACAGATACGCAGTATTTT. Its translation is CASSFGGRGGTDTQYF. The full variable domain, completed using reference TRBV5-1 and TRBJ2-3, is KAGVTQTPRYLIKTRGQQVTLSCSPISGHRSVSWYQQTPGQGLQFLFEYFSETQRNKGNFPGRFSGRQFSNSRSEMNVSTLELGDSALYLCASSFGGRGGTDTQYFGPGTRLTVL.

This clonotype has ten or more counts. This chain connects TRBV4-1 to TRBJ2-1, with D maybe TRBD2 (7 bases). The CDR3 has 15 amino acids. Germline V CDR1 and CDR2: MGHRA, YSYEKL. V shed 2 bases and J shed 4 bases, with 12 bases lying between them. The CDR3 loop reads CASSQLSGTYNEQFF. CDR3 sequence (DNA): TGCGCCAGCAGCCAACTAAGCGGGACATACAATGAGCAGTTCTTC.

The sample holds many counts of this clonotype. The rearrangement uses TRBV12-3 or TRBV12-4 and TRBJ2-1; D remains unclear. Trimming removed 3 bases from V and 10 bases from J, with 4 bases in between. The CDR3 contains 10 residues. In DNA form, the CDR3 reads TGTGCCAGCAGTTTCCAGGAGCAGTTCTTC. Its protein product is CASSFQEQFF.

This clonotype occurred many times. V gene TRBV7-2 combines with J gene TRBJ1-5; D is unresolved. V lost 5 bases and J 5 bases, leaving 19 bases between the germline ends. Germline V lookup: CDR1 SGHTA, CDR2 FQGNSA. The CDR3 covers 16 residues. This CDR3 reads CASSQGLGQTHQPQHF. CDR3 in DNA: TGTGCCAGCAGCCAAGGGCTAGGGCAGACTCATCAGCCCCAGCATTTT.